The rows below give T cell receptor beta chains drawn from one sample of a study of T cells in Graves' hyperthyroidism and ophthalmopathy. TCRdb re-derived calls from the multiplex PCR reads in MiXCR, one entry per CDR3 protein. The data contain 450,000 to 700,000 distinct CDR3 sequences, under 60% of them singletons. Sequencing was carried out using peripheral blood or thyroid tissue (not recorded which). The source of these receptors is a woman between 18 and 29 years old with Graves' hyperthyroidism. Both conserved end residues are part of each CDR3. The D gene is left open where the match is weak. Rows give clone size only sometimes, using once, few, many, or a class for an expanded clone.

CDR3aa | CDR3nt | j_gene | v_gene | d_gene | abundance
CASSLSGGVTGELFF | TGTGCCAGCAGTTTATCGGGGGGGGTCACCGGGGAGCTGTTTTTT | TRBJ2-2 | TRBV27 | TRBD2 | .
CASSPAWLGVANEKLFF | TGTGCCAGCAGCCCTGCCTGGCTGGGGGTGGCTAATGAAAAACTGTTTTTT | TRBJ1-4 | TRBV12-3/TRBV12-4 | . | .
CASSLVLSGGTDEQFF | TGTGCCAGCAGCTTAGTACTTAGCGGGGGTACGGATGAGCAGTTCTTC | TRBJ2-1 | TRBV7-9 | TRBD2 | once
CASSYGTSGGRETQYF | TGTGCCAGCAGTTACGGGACTAGCGGGGGTAGAGAGACCCAGTACTTC | TRBJ2-5 | TRBV2 | TRBD2 | .
CASSLEGEKPLYEQYF | TGTGCCAGCAGCTTAGAGGGCGAAAAACCTCTCTACGAGCAGTACTTC | TRBJ2-7 | TRBV11-2 | . | .
CSARGGSYEYGYTF | TGCAGTGCTAGGGGGGGGTCCTATGAGTATGGCTACACCTTC | TRBJ1-2 | TRBV20-1 | . | .
CASSPTGMPQETQYF | TGTGCCAGCAGCCCCACTGGGATGCCCCAAGAGACCCAGTACTTC | TRBJ2-5 | TRBV7-2 | . | .
CATNDSNNSPLHF | TGTGCCACCAACGACAGTAATAATTCACCCCTCCACTTT | TRBJ1-6 | TRBV10-3 | . | .
CASNPQGLSVYTF | TGTGCCAGCAACCCACAGGGATTGAGTGTCTACACCTTC | TRBJ1-2 | TRBV2 | . | many
CASYGGGEQYF | TGTGCCAGTTACGGGGGGGGGGAGCAGTACTTC | TRBJ2-7 | TRBV2 | TRBD2 | .
CASSLSGVHSGNTTYF | TGTGCCAGCAGTTTATCAGGGGTTCACTCTGGAAACACCACATATTTT | TRBJ1-3 | TRBV27 | . | .
CASSYTQDTEAFF | TGTGCCAGCAGTTACACCCAGGACACTGAAGCTTTCTTT | TRBJ1-1 | TRBV6-5 | . | many
CASSVGGGQSF | TGTGCCAGCAGCGTAGGGGGGGGGCAGTCCTTC | TRBJ2-7 | TRBV9 | . | few
CASRSRLGQHTEAFF | TGTGCCAGCAGGTCCCGCCTGGGACAGCACACTGAAGCTTTCTTT | TRBJ1-1 | TRBV27 | TRBD1 | .
CASSLGSVRLTGELFF | TGTGCCAGCAGCTTAGGTTCGGTCAGACTCACCGGGGAGCTGTTTTTT | TRBJ2-2 | TRBV7-9 | . | few
CSVEDLGSDYEQYF | TGCAGCGTTGAAGATCTGGGCAGCGACTACGAGCAGTACTTC | TRBJ2-7 | TRBV29-1 | . | .
CATGQLTSTDTQYF | TGTGCCACCGGACAGCTAACTAGCACAGATACGCAGTATTTT | TRBJ2-3 | TRBV10-3 | . | .
CASSLDRGAYEQYF | TGCGCCAGCAGCTTGGACAGGGGGGCCTACGAGCAGTACTTC | TRBJ2-7 | TRBV5-1 | TRBD1 | many